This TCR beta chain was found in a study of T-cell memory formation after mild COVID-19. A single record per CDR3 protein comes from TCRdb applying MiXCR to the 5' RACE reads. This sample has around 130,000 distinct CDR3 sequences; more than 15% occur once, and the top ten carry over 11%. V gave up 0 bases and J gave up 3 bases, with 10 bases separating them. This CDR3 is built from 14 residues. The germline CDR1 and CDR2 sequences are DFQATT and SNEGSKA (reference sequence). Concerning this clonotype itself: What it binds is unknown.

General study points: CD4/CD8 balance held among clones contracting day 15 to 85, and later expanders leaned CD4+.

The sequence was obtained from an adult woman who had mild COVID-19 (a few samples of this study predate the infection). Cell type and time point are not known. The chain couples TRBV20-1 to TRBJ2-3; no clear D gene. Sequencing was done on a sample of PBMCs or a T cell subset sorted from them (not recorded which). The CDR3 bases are TGCAGTGCTAGAGATAGGCAGAGAACAGATACGCAGTATTTT. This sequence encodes CSARDRQRTDTQYF.